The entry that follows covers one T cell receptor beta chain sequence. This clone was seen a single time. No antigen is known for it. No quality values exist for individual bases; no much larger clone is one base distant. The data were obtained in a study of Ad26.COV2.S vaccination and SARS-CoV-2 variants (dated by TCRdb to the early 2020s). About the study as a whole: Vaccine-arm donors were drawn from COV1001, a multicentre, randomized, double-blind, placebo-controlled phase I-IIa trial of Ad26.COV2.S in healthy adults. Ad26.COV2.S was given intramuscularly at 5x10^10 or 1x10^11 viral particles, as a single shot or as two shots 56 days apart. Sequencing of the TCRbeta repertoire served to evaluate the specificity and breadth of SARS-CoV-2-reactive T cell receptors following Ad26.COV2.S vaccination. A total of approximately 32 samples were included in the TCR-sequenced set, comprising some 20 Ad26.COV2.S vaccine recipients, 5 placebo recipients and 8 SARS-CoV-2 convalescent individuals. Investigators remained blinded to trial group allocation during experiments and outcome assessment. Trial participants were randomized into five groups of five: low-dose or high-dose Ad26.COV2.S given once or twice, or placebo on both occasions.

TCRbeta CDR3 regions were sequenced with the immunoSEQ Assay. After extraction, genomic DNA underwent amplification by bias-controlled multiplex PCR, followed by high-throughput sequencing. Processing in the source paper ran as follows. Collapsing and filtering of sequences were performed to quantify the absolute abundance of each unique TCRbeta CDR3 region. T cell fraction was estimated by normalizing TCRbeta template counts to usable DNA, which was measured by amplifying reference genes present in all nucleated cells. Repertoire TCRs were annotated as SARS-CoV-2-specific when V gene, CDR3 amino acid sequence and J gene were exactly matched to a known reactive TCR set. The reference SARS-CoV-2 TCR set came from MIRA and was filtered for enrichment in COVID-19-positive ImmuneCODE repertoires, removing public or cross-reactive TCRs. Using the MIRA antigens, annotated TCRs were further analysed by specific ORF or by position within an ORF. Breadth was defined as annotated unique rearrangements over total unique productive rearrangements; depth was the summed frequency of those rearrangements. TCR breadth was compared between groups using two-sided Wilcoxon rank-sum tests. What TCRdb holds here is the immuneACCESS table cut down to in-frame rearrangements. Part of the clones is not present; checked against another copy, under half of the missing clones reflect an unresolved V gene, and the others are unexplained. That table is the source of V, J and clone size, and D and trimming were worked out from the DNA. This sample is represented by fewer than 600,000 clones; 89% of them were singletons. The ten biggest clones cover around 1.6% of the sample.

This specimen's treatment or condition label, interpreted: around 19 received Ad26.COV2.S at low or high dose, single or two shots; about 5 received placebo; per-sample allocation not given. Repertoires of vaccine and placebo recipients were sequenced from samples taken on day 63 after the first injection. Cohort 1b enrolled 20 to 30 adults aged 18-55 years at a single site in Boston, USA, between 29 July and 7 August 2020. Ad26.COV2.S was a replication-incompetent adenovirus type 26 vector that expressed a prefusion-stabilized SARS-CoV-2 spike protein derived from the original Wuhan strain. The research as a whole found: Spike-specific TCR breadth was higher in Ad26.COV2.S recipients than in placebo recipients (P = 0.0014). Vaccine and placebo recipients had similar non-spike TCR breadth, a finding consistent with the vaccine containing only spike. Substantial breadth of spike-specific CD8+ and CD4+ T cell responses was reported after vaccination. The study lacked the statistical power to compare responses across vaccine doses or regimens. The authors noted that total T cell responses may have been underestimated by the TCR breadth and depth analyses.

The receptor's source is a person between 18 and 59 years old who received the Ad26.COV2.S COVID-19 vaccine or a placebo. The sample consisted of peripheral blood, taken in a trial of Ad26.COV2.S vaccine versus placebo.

This receptor carries the CDR3 CASRVDRGRYEQYF. Read as DNA, the sequence is TGTGCCAGCAGGGTTGACAGGGGGCGGTACGAGCAGTACTTC. The chain is assembled from TRBV6-5 and TRBJ2-7; 10 bases in the middle match TRBD1. The CDR3 sequence holds 14 residues, the cysteine and phenylalanine included. Solely the CDR3 DNA is kept, with 42 bases framed from the first base. Trimming leaves V shorter by 6 bases and J shorter by 4 bases, with the junction holding 6 bases beyond the gene matches. Via the germline V gene, CDR1 is MNHEY and CDR2 SVGAGI.